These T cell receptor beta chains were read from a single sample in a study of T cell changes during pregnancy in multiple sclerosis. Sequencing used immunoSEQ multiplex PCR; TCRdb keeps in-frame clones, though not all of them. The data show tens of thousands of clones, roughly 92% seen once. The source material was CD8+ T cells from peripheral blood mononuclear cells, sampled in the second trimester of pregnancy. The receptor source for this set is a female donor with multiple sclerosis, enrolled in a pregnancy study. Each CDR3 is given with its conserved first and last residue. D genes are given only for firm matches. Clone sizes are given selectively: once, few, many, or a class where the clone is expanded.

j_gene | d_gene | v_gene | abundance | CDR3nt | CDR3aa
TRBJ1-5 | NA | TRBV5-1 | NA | TGCGCCAGCAGCGTGGACGGGGGGACACAGCCCCAGCATTTT | CASSVDGGTQPQHF
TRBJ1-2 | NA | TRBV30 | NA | TGTGCCTGGAGTTGGGGGGGCGTCGATGGCTACACCTTC | CAWSWGGVDGYTF
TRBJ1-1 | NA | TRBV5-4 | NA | TGTGCCAGCAGCTCGGGACGGACTATGAACACTGAAGCTTTCTTT | CASSSGRTMNTEAFF
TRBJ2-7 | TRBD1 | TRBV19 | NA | TGTGCCAGTGGCCACGGGACAGGGCGTCGCGAGCAGTACTTC | CASGHGTGRREQYF
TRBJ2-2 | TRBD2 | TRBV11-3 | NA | TGTGCCAGCAGCACCCGACTAGCGGGAAGGGGCGGGGAGCTGTTTTTT | CASSTRLAGRGGELFF
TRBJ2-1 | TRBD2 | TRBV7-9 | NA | TGTGCCAGCAGCTTGACTAGCGGGAGTCGCGATGAGCAGTTCTTC | CASSLTSGSRDEQFF
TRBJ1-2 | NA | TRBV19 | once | TGTGCCAGTAACCCCGTGTGGGAGGTGTATGGCTACACCTTC | CASNPVWEVYGYTF
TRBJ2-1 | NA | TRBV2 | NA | TGTGCCAGCAGTGGGACTGGGAGCTCCTACAATGAGCAGTTCTTC | CASSGTGSSYNEQFF
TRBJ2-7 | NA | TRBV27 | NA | TGTGCCAGCGGGCCGACAGGCACCCGTTACGAGCAGTACTTC | CASGPTGTRYEQYF
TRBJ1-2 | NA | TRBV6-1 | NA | TGTGCCAGCATCCAGCGGGGGGCTGACTATGGCTACACCTTC | CASIQRGADYGYTF
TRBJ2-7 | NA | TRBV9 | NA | TGTGCCAGCAGCGTAGTAGGGTGGGGGGACGAGCAGTACTTC | CASSVVGWGDEQYF
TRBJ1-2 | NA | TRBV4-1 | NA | TGCGCCAGCAGCCAGCTGGGAGGGAGGGCTTTTGGCTACACCTTC | CASSQLGGRAFGYTF
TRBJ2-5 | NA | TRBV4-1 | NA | TGCGCCAGCAGCCAAGATCAGGAGGTGGTGTACTTC | CASSQDQEVVYF
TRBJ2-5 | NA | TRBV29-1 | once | TGCAGCGTTGAAGGTTTAAAAGAGACCCAGTACTTC | CSVEGLKETQYF
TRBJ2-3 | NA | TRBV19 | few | TGTGCCAGTACAAATCAGGATACGCAGTATTTT | CASTNQDTQYF
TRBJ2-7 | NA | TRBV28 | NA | TGTGCCAGCAGACCGCGGCAGGGGCCCACCTACGAGCAGTACTTC | CASRPRQGPTYEQYF
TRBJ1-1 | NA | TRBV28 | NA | TGTGCCAGCAGATCAAACACTGAAGCTTTCTTT | CASRSNTEAFF
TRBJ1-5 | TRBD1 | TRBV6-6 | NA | TGTGCCAGCAGTTACGACAGGGAGAGAGGGCAGCCCCAGCATTTT | CASSYDRERGQPQHF
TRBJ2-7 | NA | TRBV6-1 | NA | TGTGCCAGCAGTGTAGCGGCCCCCTACGAGCAGTACTTC | CASSVAAPYEQYF
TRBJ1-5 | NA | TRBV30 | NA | TGTGCCTGGAGTGTGGCGGAATATAGCAATCAGCCCCAGCATTTT | CAWSVAEYSNQPQHF
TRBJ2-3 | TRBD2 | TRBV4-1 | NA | TGCGCCAGCAGCCAGGCGCTTTATCCGGGACTAATTTCTAGCACAGATACGCAGTATTTT | CASSQALYPGLISSTDTQYF
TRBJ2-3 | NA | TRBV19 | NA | TGTGCCAGTAGTAGCGCCAGCACAGATACGCAGTATTTT | CASSSASTDTQYF
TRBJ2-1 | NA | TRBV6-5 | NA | TGTGCCAGCAGTTACTCGCTGGGGCTTGAGCAGTTCTTC | CASSYSLGLEQFF
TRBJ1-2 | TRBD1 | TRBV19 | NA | TGTGCCAGTAGTGTCGGGACAGGGGGCTTCTATGGCTACACCTTC | CASSVGTGGFYGYTF
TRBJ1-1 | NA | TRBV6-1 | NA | TGTGCCAGCAAACCGGGAAACACTGAAGCTTTCTTT | CASKPGNTEAFF
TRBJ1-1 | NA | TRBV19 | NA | TGTGCCAGTAGTTTTCGGGATCTGGGCACTGAAGCTTTCTTT | CASSFRDLGTEAFF
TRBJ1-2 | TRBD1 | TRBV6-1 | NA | TGTGCCAGCAGTGAATCCGACGGACAGGGAAACTATGGCTACACCTTC | CASSESDGQGNYGYTF
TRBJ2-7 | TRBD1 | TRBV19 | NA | TGTGCCAGTAGAGACAGGGGCGGAGACGAGCAGTACTTC | CASRDRGGDEQYF
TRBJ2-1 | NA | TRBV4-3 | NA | TGCGCCAGCCGCTCGAGCCGGGGAGCATACAATGAGCAGTTCTTC | CASRSSRGAYNEQFF
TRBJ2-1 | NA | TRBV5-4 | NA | TGTGCCAGCAGCTTGGTGGCTAGCGAATACAATGAGCAGTTCTTC | CASSLVASEYNEQFF
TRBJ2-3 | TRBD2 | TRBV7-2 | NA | TGTGCCAGCAGCTCGACTAGCGGGACCACAGATACGCAGTATTTT | CASSSTSGTTDTQYF
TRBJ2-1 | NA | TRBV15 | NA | TGTGCCATCCCCAGCGGAGCGGCCCACAATGAGCAGTTCTTC | CAIPSGAAHNEQFF
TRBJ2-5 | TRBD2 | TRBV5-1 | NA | TGCGCCAGCAGCTTTTGGGCGGGAGGGGTCCAAGAGACCCAGTACTTC | CASSFWAGGVQETQYF
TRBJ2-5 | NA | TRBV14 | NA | TGTGCCAGCAGCCAAGGCGGGGTGAGGGGAGAGACCCAGTACTTC | CASSQGGVRGETQYF
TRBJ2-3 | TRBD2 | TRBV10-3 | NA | TGTGCCTCCAGGGACTCGGGGGGGATCACAGATACGCAGTATTTT | CASRDSGGITDTQYF
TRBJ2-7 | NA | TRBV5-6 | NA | TGTGCCAGCAGTTCTGCGGGTTACTCCTACGAGCAGTACTTC | CASSSAGYSYEQYF
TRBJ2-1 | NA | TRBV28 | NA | TGTGCCAGCAGTTCGCCGCTACTAGGGTGGGAGCAGTTCTTC | CASSSPLLGWEQFF
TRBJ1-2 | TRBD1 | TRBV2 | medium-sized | TGTGCCAGCAGTGAACTGGGACAGGATGGCTACACCTTC | CASSELGQDGYTF
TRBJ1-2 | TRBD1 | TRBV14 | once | TGTGCCAGCAGCCTAAACGCAGGGGGCACCTATGGCTACACCTTC | CASSLNAGGTYGYTF
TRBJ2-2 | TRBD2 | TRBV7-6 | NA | TGTGCCAGCAGCCCCGGAAGTGGGCTAGCGGGAGTTAGTGGGGAGCTGTTTTTT | CASSPGSGLAGVSGELFF
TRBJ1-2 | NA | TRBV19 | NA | TGTGCCAGTACCCCCCGGGGGTCGGGGTATGGCTACACCTTC | CASTPRGSGYGYTF
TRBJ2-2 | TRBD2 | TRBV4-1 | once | TGCGCCAGCAGCCCCGGACTAGCGGGGAACACCGGGGAGCTGTTTTTT | CASSPGLAGNTGELFF
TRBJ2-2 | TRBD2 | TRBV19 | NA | TGTGCCAGTAGTGCGCTACTAGCGGGAGGGCCCGGGGAGCTGTTTTTT | CASSALLAGGPGELFF
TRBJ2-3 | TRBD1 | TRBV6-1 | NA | TGTGCCAGCAGTGACGGGGACAGGGGGCCTTCGGATACGCAGTATTTT | CASSDGDRGPSDTQYF
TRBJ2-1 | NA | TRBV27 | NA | TGTGCCAGCAGTTTCCTGGACATCTACAATGAGCAGTTCTTC | CASSFLDIYNEQFF
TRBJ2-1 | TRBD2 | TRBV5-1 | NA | TGCGCCAGCAGCTTCGCTAGCGGGAATGAGCAGTTCTTC | CASSFASGNEQFF
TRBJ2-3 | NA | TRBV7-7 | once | TGTGCCAGCAGCTTAGCCTCCGGGTCCTTGGATACGCAGTATTTT | CASSLASGSLDTQYF
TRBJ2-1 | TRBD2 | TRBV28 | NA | TGTGCCAGCAGTTTAGTTAGCGGGACAAACAATGAGCAGTTCTTC | CASSLVSGTNNEQFF
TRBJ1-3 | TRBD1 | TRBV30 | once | TGTGCCTGGAGCGATACCTCTAGGGACAGGTTGGGAAACACCATATATTTT | CAWSDTSRDRLGNTIYF
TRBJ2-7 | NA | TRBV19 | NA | TGTGCCAGTAGTATGGGGACAACCGGGTACGAGCAGTACTTC | CASSMGTTGYEQYF
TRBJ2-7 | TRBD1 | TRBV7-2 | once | TGTGCCAGCAGCCCTTCTATATCGGGACAGGGCTACGAGCAGTACTTC | CASSPSISGQGYEQYF